This TCR beta chain was obtained from a study of spatial heterogeneity in lung cancer. Study at large: Where they were available, follow-up PBMC samples were sequenced, at a median of approximately 2 years after resection. Across the raw uncorrected reads, a unique TCR and UMI combination was observed, on average, more than ten times. Study-wide results and limits: Resection blood, more than follow-up blood, showed ubiquitous expanded tumor TCRs.

The CDR3 has 15 residues. From germline, CDR1 is MGHDK and CDR2 SYGVNS. V shed 1 base and J shed 7 bases, with 13 bases lying between them. This clonotype was counted between two and nine times. Its antigen remains unidentified. TCRdb reanalysed the 5' RACE reads using MiXCR and keeps one entry per CDR3 protein. The sample holds approximately 70,000 distinct CDR3 sequences, 8% to 9.5% seen once. The time point is: blood at routine non-recurrence follow-up after resection. Whole RNA, isolated from tumor, nontumor lung or frozen PBMC, was sequenced without prior sorting. Specimen: PBMCs, collected at follow-up. The rearrangement uses TRBV25-1 and TRBJ1-4; TRBD1 might be the D (5 bases). This clonotype originated in a female donor with early-stage non-small cell lung cancer. CDR3 DNA sequence: TGTGCCAGCAGTGAATCAGCCAGGGTAGCTGAAAAACTGTTTTTT. Amino acid sequence: CASSESARVAEKLFF.